The 5 T cell receptor beta chains reported below all come from one sample, sequenced in a study of T cell repertoires in cytomegalovirus infection. TCRdb processed the reads anew with MiXCR; each CDR3 protein has one entry. The sample contains approximately 500,000 distinct CDR3 sequences, 16% of which appear only once. The sequencing input was CD8+ T cells from PBMCs. These receptors all come from a human donor in good health (CMV status not recorded). Some clones in this sample may be carry-over from other donors' samples.

The chain couples TRBV27 to TRBJ2-7; TRBD2 agrees at 13 bases. Germline loops: CDR1 MNHEY, CDR2 SMNVEV (reference sequence). With 5 bases clipped from V and 4 bases from J, the junction kept 2 bases outside the gene matches. The CDR3 is 14 residues long. The CDR3 loop is CASSGTSGIYEQYF. DNA of the CDR3: TGTGCCAGCAGTGGGACTAGCGGGATTTACGAGCAGTACTTC.

This clonotype has a single count. The junction does not match germline at one end; this may be a read error. The J gene is TRBJ1-5, the V gene TRBV13; no definite D call. The CDR3 covers 12 residues. CDR1 is PRHDT and CDR2 is FYEKMQ in the germline V gene (reference sequence). CDR3 DNA sequence: TGTGCCAGCAGCCTCTCGGAAGGGCCCAAGCATTTT. It translates to CASSLSEGPKHF.

As DNA, the CDR3 is TGCGCCAGCAGAATAAAAACCGGGCCTGGGAACAATGAGCAGTTCTTC. Its protein product is CASRIKTGPGNNEQFF. This chain connects TRBV5-1 to TRBJ2-1; no clear D. Germline V gene sequence: CDR1 SGHRS, CDR2 YFSETQ. V lost 5 bases and J 5 bases, leaving 20 bases between the germline ends. The CDR3 runs 16 residues.

This clonotype was seen only a few times. The rearrangement links TRBV5-6 to TRBJ2-5, with D possibly being TRBD2 (5 bases). Germline lookup yields CDR1 SGHDT and CDR2 YYEEEE. The ends were cut back, 4 bases at V and 2 bases at J, with 15 bases in the middle. The CDR3 runs 15 residues. The CDR3 spells CASSPTGSIQETQYF. The CDR3 nucleotides are TGTGCCAGCAGCCCAACGGGGTCAATTCAAGAGACCCAGTACTTC.

There are many counts of this clonotype. V usage is TRBV2 and J usage is TRBJ1-5; perhaps TRBD1 as D (6 bases). The CDR3 consists of 17 residues. Germline V gene sequence: CDR1 SNHLY, CDR2 FYNNEI. With 5 bases removed from V and 6 bases from J, the gap between germline ends came to 23 bases. CDR3 amino acids: CASSPNPIYRAAQPQHF. The CDR3 coding sequence is TGTGCCAGCAGTCCAAACCCAATTTACAGGGCCGCTCAGCCCCAGCATTTT.